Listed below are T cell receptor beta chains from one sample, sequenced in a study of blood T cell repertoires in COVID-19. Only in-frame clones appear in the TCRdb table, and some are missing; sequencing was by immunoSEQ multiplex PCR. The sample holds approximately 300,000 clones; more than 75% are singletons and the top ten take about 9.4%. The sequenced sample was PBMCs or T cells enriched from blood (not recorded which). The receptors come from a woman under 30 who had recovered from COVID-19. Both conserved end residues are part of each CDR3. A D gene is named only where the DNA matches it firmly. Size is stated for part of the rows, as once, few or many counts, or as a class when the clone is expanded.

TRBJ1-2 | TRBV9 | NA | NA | TGTGCCAGCAGCGTAGTCAGGGGAGGCTACACCTTC | CASSVVRGGYTF
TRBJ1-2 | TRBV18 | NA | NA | TGTGCCAGCTCACCACCGATCTTGCAGGGTGACTATGGCTACACCTTC | CASSPPILQGDYGYTF
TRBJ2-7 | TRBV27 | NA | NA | TGTGCCAGCAGTTTTTCACTACGCACGACAGAAGTTTACGAACAGTACTTC | CASSFSLRTTEVYEQYF
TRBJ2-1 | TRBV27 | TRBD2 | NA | TGTGCCAGCACTGGAGGGGAGGGCGCCGGGGAGCAGTTCTTC | CASTGGEGAGEQFF
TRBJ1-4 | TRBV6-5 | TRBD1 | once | TGTGCCAGCAGTTCACAGGGGATGGCTAATGAAAAACTGTTTTTT | CASSSQGMANEKLFF
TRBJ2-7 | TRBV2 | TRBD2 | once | TGTGCCAGCAGTGAGACTAGCTTGGAGCAGTACTTC | CASSETSLEQYF
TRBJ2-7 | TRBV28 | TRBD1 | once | TGTGCCAGCAGTCCTGCCGGGACAGCCGGGGAGCAGTACTTC | CASSPAGTAGEQYF
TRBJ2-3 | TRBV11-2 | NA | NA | TGTGCCAGCAGCTTAGGGGGGGGCGGCACAGATACGCAGTATTTT | CASSLGGGGTDTQYF
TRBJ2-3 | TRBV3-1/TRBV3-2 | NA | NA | TGTGCCAGCAGCCAAGACCTGGGCCCTTGGGGCACAGATACGCAGTATTTT | CASSQDLGPWGTDTQYF
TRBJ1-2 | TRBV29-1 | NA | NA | TGCAGCGTTTCGGACTTCAGCTATGGCTACACCTTC | CSVSDFSYGYTF
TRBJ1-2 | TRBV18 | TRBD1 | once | TGTGCCAGCTCACCATCCGTGACAGGGGATCAAGGCTACACCTTC | CASSPSVTGDQGYTF
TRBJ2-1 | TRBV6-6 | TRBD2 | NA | TGTGCCAGCAGTTACGAGCGGGACTCCCTCCCGAATGAGCAGTTCTTC | CASSYERDSLPNEQFF
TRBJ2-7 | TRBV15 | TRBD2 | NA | TGTGCCACCAGCGGTACTTGGACTAGCGGGAGGGCCTACGAGCAGTACTTC | CATSGTWTSGRAYEQYF
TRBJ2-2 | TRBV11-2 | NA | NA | TGTGCCAGCAGCCTCTTTCTTGGAGCCGGGGAGCTGTTTTTT | CASSLFLGAGELFF
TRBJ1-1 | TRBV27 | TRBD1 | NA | TGTGCCAGCAGCCTACAACTCGACAGGGGTAGGACTGAAGCTTTCTTT | CASSLQLDRGRTEAFF
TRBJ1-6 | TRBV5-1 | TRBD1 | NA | TGCGCCAGCAGCCATGGACAGGCGGGCTCACCCCTCCACTTT | CASSHGQAGSPLHF
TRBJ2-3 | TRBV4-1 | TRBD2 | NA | TGCGCCAGCACACTAGCGGTCAGCACAGATACGCAGTATTTT | CASTLAVSTDTQYF
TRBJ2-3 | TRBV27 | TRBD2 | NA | TGTGCCAGCAGTTTACCCTCTAGCGGGCCTAGCACAGATACGCAGTATTTT | CASSLPSSGPSTDTQYF
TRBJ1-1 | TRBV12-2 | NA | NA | TGTGCAAGTCGCCTATGGCTCGGGGAAGCTTTCTTT | CASRLWLGEAFF
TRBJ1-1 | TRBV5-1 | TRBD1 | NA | TGCGCCAGCAGCCAGACGACAGGGGGCACTGAAGCTTTCTTT | CASSQTTGGTEAFF
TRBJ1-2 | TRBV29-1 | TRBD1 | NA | TGCAGCGTAACCACAGGGGGGTTCAGGAATGGCTACACCTTC | CSVTTGGFRNGYTF
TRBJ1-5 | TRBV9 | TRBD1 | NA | TGTGCCAGCAGCGTGCAGGGGGCATTGGGTCAGCCCCAGCATTTT | CASSVQGALGQPQHF
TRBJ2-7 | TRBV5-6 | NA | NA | TGTGCCAGCAGCCCTGAAACTCAGGGGTACTACGAGCAGTACTTC | CASSPETQGYYEQYF
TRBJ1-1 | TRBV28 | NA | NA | TGTGCCAGCAGTTTCCATCCGAACAGGGAGAACACTGAAGCTTTCTTT | CASSFHPNRENTEAFF
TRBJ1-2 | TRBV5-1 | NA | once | TGCGCCAGCAGCTTGACTCTAAACTATGGCTACACCTTC | CASSLTLNYGYTF
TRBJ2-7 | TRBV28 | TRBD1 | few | TGTGCCAGCAGTTTATTTGGACAGGGGGCTTCCTACGAGCAGTACTTC | CASSLFGQGASYEQYF
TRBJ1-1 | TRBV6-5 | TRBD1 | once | TGTGCCAGCAGTTACGCGACAGGGGGGAGCACTGAAGCTTTCTTT | CASSYATGGSTEAFF
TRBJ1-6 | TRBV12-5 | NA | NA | TGTGCTAGTATCCAAGACAGGCGCTCCTATAATTCACCCCTCCACTTT | CASIQDRRSYNSPLHF
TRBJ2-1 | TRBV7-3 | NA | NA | TGTGCCAGCAGCTTAGGAGGGTTCGGGAACGGCAATGAGCAGTTCTTC | CASSLGGFGNGNEQFF
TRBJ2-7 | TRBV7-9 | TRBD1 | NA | TGTGCCAGCAGCTCCCATTCAGGGGGCGACGTATACGAGCAGTACTTC | CASSSHSGGDVYEQYF
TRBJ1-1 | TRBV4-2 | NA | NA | TGTGCCAGCAGCCGAGACCTTACCGGGGTAGGGAGTACTGAAGCTTTCTTT | CASSRDLTGVGSTEAFF
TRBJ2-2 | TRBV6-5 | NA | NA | TGTGCCAGCAGTCGCGGGGGCCCGAACACCGGGGAGCTGTTTTTT | CASSRGGPNTGELFF
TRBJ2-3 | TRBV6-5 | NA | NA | TGTGCCAGCAGTTACTCTAGCCACTCTAGCACAGATACGCAGTATTTT | CASSYSSHSSTDTQYF
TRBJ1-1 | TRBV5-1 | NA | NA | TGCGCCAGCAGCTTGGAAGAGACTGGTCGCGGAGCTTTCTTT | CASSLEETGRGAFF
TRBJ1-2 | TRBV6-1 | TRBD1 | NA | TGTGCCAGCAGTGAGAACAGGGGGCGCGGCTATGGCTACACCTTC | CASSENRGRGYGYTF
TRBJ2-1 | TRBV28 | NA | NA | TGTGCCAGCAGTTTGCCAGGGGACACCTACAATGAGCAGTTCTTC | CASSLPGDTYNEQFF
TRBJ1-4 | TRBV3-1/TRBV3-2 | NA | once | TGTGCCAGCAGCCAACCACAGGGTTCGATTGAAAAACTGTTTTTT | CASSQPQGSIEKLFF